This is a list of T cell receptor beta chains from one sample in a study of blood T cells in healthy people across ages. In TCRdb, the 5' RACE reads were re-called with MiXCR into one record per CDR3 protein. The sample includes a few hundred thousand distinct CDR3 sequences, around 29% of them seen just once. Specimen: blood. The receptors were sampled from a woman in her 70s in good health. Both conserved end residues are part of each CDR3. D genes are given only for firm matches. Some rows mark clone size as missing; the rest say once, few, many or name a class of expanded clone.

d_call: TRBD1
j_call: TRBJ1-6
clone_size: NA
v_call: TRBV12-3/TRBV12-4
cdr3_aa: CASSNRGDNSPLHF
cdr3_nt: TGTGCCAGCAGCAACAGGGGAGACAATTCACCCCTCCACTTT

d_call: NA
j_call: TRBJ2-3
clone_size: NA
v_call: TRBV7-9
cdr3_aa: CASSPRGVTDTQYF
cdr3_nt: TGTGCCAGCAGCCCAAGGGGGGTCACAGATACGCAGTATTTT

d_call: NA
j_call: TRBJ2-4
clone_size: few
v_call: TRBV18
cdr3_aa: CASSPSGEAIQYF
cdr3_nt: TGTGCCAGCTCACCATCAGGGGAGGCGATTCAGTACTTC

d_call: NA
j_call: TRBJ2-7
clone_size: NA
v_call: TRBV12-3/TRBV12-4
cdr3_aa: CASSLGVGLAYEQYF
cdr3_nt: TGTGCCAGCAGTTTAGGGGTGGGGCTGGCCTACGAGCAGTACTTC

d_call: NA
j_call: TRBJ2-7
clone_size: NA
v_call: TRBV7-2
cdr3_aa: CASSTRLRINEQYF
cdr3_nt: TGTGCCAGCAGCACTCGACTACGGATCAACGAGCAGTACTTC

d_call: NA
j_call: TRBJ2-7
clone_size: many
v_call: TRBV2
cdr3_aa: CASSERAGTQGEQYF
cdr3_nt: TGTGCCAGCAGTGAACGGGCAGGCACTCAAGGCGAGCAGTACTTC

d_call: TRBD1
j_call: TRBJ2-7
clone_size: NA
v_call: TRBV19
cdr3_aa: CASSIMGQGLHEQYF
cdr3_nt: TGTGCCAGTAGTATCATGGGACAGGGTCTTCACGAGCAGTACTTC

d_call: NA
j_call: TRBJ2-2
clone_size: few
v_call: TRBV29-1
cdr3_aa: CSVIAGGELFF
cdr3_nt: TGCAGCGTCATAGCAGGCGGGGAGCTGTTTTTT

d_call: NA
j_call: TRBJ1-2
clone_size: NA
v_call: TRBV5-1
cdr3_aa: CASSLAGAAYGYTF
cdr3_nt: TGCGCCAGCAGCTTGGCGGGGGCGGCCTATGGCTACACCTTC

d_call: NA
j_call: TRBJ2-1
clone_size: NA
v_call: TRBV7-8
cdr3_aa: CASRPDWYNEQFF
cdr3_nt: TGTGCCAGCAGGCCCGACTGGTACAATGAGCAGTTCTTC

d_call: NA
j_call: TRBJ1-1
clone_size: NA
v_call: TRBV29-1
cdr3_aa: CSVSQGRNTEAFF
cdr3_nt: TGCAGCGTTAGTCAGGGGAGGAACACTGAAGCTTTCTTT

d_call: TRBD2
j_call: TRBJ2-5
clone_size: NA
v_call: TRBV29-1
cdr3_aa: CSVPGLAAYNEQLF
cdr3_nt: TGCAGCGTTCCGGGACTAGCGGCCTACAATGAGCAGCTCTTC

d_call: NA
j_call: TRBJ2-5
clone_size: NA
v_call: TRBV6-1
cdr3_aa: CASRRAPTEAQYF
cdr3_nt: TGTGCCAGCAGGAGGGCCCCGACTGAGGCCCAGTACTTC

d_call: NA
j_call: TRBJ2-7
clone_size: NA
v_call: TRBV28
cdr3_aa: CASKSSRGTPYEQYF
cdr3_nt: TGTGCCAGCAAGTCTTCGCGCGGGACCCCCTACGAGCAGTACTTC